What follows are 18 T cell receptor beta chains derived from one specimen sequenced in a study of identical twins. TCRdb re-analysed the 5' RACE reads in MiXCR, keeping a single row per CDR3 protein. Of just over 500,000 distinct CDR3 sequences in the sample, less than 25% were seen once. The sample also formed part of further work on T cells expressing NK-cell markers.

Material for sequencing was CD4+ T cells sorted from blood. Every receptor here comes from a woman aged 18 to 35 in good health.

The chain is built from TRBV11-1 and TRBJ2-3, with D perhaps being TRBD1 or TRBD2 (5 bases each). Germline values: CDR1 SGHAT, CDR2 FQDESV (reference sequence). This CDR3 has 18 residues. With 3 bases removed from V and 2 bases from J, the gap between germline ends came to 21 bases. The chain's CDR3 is CASSLIPGPTPDTDTQYF. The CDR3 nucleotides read TGTGCCAGCAGCTTGATTCCGGGACCGACACCAGACACAGATACGCAGTATTTT.

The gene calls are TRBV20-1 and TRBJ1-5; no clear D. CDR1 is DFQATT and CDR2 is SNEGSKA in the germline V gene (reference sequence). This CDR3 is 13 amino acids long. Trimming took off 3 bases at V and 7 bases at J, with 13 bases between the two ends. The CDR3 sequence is CSARNEARQPQHF. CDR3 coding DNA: TGCAGTGCTAGGAACGAGGCGCGCCAGCCCCAGCATTTT.

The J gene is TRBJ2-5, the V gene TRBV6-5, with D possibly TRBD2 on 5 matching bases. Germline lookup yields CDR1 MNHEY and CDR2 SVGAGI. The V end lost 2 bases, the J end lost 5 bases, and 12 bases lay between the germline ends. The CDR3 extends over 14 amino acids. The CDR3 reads CASSYVTGFETQYF. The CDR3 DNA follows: TGTGCCAGCAGTTACGTAACGGGATTTGAGACCCAGTACTTC.

DNA for the CDR3: TGTGCCAGCAGTTTAGCCCTAGATGGTAGCGGGTGGAACAATGAGCAGTTCTTC. Translated, it gives CASSLALDGSGWNNEQFF. V gene TRBV12-3 or TRBV12-4 combines with J gene TRBJ2-1; TRBD2 matches 7 bases. Germline trimming cut 0 bases from V and 5 bases from J; bases unmatched to any gene: 13. The CDR3 contains 18 residues.

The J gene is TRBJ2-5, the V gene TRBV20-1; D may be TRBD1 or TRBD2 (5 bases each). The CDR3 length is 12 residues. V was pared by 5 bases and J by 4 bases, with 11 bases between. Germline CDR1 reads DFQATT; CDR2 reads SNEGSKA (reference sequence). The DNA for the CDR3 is TGCAGTGCTCTGGGGGATGGAGAGACCCAGTACTTC. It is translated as CSALGDGETQYF.

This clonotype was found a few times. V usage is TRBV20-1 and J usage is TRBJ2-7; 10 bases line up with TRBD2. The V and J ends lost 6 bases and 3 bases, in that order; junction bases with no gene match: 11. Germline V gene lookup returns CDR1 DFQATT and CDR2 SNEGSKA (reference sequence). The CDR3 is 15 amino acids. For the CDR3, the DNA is TGCAGTGCCAGAACTAGGACTAGCGGAGTCTACGAGCAGTACTTC. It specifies CSARTRTSGVYEQYF.

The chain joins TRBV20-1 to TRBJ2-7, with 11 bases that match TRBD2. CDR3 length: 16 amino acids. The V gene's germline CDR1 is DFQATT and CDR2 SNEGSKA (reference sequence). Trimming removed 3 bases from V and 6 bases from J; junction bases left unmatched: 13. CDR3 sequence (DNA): TGCAGTGCTAGTTCGGGTAGCGGGAGGGGAATTGGCGAGCAGTACTTC. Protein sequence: CSASSGSGRGIGEQYF.

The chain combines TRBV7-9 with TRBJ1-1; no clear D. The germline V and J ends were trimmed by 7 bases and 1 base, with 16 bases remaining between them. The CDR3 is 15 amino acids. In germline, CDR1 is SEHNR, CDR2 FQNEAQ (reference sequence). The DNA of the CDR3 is TGTGCCAGCACCACTTTCTTTTCGGGGAACACTGAAGCTTTCTTT. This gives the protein CASTTFFSGNTEAFF. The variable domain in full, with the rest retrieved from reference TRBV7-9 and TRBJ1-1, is DTGVSQNPRHKITKRGQNVTFRCDPISEHNRLYWYRQTLGQGPEFLTYFQNEAQLEKSRLLSDRFSAERPKGSFSTLEIQRTEQGDSAMYLCASTTFFSGNTEAFFGQGTRLTVV.

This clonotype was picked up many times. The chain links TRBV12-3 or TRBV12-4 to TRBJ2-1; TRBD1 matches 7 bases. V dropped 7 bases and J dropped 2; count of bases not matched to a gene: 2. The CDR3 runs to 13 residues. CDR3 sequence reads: CASTGGTYNEQFF. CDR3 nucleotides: TGTGCCAGCACAGGGGGTACCTACAATGAGCAGTTCTTC.

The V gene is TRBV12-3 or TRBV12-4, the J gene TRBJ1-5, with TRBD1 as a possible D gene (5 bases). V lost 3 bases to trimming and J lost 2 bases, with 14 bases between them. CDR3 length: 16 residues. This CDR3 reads CASSFQGRDGNQPQHF. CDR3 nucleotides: TGTGCCAGCAGTTTCCAGGGCAGGGACGGCAATCAGCCCCAGCATTTT.

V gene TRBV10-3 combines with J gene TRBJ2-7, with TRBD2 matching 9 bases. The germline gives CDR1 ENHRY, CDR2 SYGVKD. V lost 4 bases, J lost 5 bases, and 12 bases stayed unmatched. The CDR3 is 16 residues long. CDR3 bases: TGTGCCATCAGTGTTCGGGCGGGAGGGACGGTTAACGAGCAGTACTTC. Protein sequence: CAISVRAGGTVNEQYF.

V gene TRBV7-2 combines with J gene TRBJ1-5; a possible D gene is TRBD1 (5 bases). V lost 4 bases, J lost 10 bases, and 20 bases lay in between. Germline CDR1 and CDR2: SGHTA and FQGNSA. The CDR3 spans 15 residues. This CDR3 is CASSWGRHLINPQHF. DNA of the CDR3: TGTGCCAGCAGCTGGGGCCGACACTTAATCAATCCCCAGCATTTT.

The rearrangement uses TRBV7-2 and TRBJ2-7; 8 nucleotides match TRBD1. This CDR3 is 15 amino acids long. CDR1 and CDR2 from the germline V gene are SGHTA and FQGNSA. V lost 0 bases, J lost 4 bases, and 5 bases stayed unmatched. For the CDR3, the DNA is TGTGCCAGCAGCTTAGCTCCAGGGGGCTTATACGAGCAGTACTTC. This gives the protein CASSLAPGGLYEQYF. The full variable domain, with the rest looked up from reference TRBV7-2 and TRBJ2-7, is GAGVSQSPSNKVTEKGKDVELRCDPISGHTALYWYRQSLGQGLEFLIYFQGNSAPDKSGLPSDRFSAERTGGSVSTLTIQRTQQEDSAVYLCASSLAPGGLYEQYFGPGTRLTVT.

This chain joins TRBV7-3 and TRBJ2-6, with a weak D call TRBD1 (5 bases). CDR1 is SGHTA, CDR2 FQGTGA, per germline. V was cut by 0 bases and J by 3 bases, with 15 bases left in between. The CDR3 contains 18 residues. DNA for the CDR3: TGTGCCAGCAGCTTAACGGCAGGGTGGGGTGGTGGGGCCAACGTCCTGACTTTC. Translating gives CASSLTAGWGGGANVLTF.

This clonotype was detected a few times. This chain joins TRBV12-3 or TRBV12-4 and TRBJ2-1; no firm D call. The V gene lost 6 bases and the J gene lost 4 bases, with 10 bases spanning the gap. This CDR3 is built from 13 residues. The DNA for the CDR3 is TGTGCCAGCAGGTCGGTGTTTTACAATGAGCAGTTCTTC. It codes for CASRSVFYNEQFF.

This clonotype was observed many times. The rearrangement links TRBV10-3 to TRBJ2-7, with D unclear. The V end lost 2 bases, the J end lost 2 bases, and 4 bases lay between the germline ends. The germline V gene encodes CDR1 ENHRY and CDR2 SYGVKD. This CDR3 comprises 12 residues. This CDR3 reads CAISETAYEQYF. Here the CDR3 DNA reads TGTGCCATCAGTGAGACTGCCTACGAGCAGTACTTC.

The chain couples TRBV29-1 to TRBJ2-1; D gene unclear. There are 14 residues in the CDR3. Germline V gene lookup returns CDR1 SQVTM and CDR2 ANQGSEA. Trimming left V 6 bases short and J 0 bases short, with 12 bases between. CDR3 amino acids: CSVRPPGSYNEQFF. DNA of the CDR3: TGCAGCGTCCGACCCCCCGGCTCCTACAATGAGCAGTTCTTC.

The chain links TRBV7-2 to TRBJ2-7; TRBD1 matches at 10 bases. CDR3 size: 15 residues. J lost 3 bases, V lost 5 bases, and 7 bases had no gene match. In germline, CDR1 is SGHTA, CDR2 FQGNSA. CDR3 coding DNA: TGTGCCAGCAGCCTCGGGACAGGGGACTTCTACGAGCAGTACTTC. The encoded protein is CASSLGTGDFYEQYF. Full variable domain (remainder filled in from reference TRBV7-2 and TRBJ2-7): GAGVSQSPSNKVTEKGKDVELRCDPISGHTALYWYRQSLGQGLEFLIYFQGNSAPDKSGLPSDRFSAERTGGSVSTLTIQRTQQEDSAVYLCASSLGTGDFYEQYFGPGTRLTVT.